Below, 29 T cell receptor beta chains from the same sample are listed, as sequenced in a study of shared clonotypes between healthy human individuals. Repertoires were generated with immunoSEQ multiplex PCR, while TCRdb's copy carries only in-frame clones and drops some. The sample has about 1.1 million clones, 77% seen once. Sequenced sample: memory CD4+ T cells from PBMCs. Documented subset: CD45RA-negative fraction. Receptor source: a man younger than 35 in good health. Some clones in this sample may be carry-over from other donors' samples.

For this clone: A much larger clone differs by one base, so this may be a read error. This sample includes further DNA sequences coding for the same CDR3. The chain is built from TRBV7-9 and TRBJ1-5; 7 nucleotides align to TRBD1. This CDR3 has 13 amino acids. V was pared by 5 bases and J by 2 bases, with 0 bases of the junction left unmatched. Germline CDR1 and CDR2: SEHNR and FQNEAQ (reference sequence). The CDR3: CASSQGGNQPQHF. In nucleotides, the CDR3 is TGTGCCAGCAGCCAGGGGGGCAATCAGCCCCAGCATTTT.

The rearrangement uses TRBV28 and TRBJ2-4, with a weak D call TRBD1 (6 bases). CDR3 size: 14 residues. The germline V gene encodes CDR1 MDHEN and CDR2 SYDVKM. V shed 6 bases and J shed 0 bases, with 9 bases lying between them. The CDR3 bases are TGTGCCAGCAGCTGGACAGTAGCCAAAAACATTCAGTACTTC. Translating gives CASSWTVAKNIQYF.

The table lists this clone with a count of one. The chain has TRBV11-1 and TRBJ1-5, with D perhaps TRBD1 (6 bases). The CDR3 spans 15 residues. The V gene's germline CDR1 is SGHAT and CDR2 FQDESV (reference sequence). Trimming took 1 base from V and 3 from J, leaving 10 bases between them. The CDR3 reads CASSLGTAFNQPQHF. The CDR3 DNA follows: TGTGCCAGCAGCTTAGGGACAGCCTTCAATCAGCCCCAGCATTTT.

V usage is TRBV27 and J usage is TRBJ1-1, with 7 bases identical to TRBD1. CDR3 size: 16 residues. Germline trimming cut 7 bases from V and 1 base from J; bases unmatched to any gene: 12. From germline, CDR1 is MNHEY and CDR2 SMNVEV (reference sequence). The CDR3 is CASITIRQGRNTEAFF. The CDR3 nucleotides are TGTGCCAGCATCACCATAAGACAGGGCCGGAACACTGAAGCTTTCTTT.

In regard to this clone: This likely came from a read error, as a far larger clone is one base away. The sample carries other DNA sequences with the same CDR3. This chain connects TRBV2 to TRBJ2-2, with 10 bases that match TRBD1. V gave up 8 bases and J gave up 4 bases; unmatched junction bases: 10. The length of the CDR3 is 16 residues. From germline, CDR1 is SNHLY and CDR2 FYNNEI. The CDR3 region is CASSGTGVGLTGELFF. Here the CDR3 DNA reads TGTGCCAGCTCCGGGACAGGGGTCGGCCTCACCGGGGAGCTGTTTTTT.

This chain joins TRBV2 and TRBJ2-5; 13 bases fit TRBD2. From germline, CDR1 is SNHLY and CDR2 FYNNEI. Trimming cost V 5 bases and J 4 bases; bases outside gene matches: 4. There are 15 residues in the CDR3. The CDR3, as DNA: TGTGCCAGCAGTAGGACTAGCGGGGGCGGAGAGACCCAGTACTTC. Protein sequence: CASSRTSGGGETQYF.

The V and J genes are TRBV6-5 and TRBJ2-7; D remains ambiguous. Trimming shortened V by 0 bases and J by 2 bases, and 11 bases separated the two germline ends. Germline CDR1 MNHEY, CDR2 SVGAGI. The length of the CDR3 is 15 residues. The DNA for the CDR3 is TGTGCCAGCAGTTACTCGTCGGCAGCACCCTACGAGCAGTACTTC. It yields the protein CASSYSSAAPYEQYF.

The chain joins TRBV15 to TRBJ1-1; tentatively, D is TRBD1 (6 bases). From germline, CDR1 is LNHNV and CDR2 YYDKDF (reference sequence). Trimming removed 3 bases from V and 5 bases from J, with 13 bases in between. CDR3 size: 14 residues. CDR3 sequence reads: CATSRGHLGTEAFF. The DNA of the CDR3 is TGTGCCACCAGCAGGGGACACCTTGGTACTGAAGCTTTCTTT.

The J gene is TRBJ1-5, the V gene TRBV6-6; the D is unclear. V lost 6 bases to trimming and J lost 8 bases, with 8 bases between them. Germline lookup yields CDR1 MNHNY and CDR2 SVGAGI (reference sequence). This CDR3 contains 11 residues. CDR3: CASSRTEPQHF. In DNA, the CDR3 is TGTGCCAGCAGCCGCACCGAGCCCCAGCATTTT.

This chain links TRBV7-2 with TRBJ2-7; 15 bases line up with TRBD2. With V trimmed by 3 bases and J by 5 bases, 5 bases remained unmatched. Germline values: CDR1 SGHTA, CDR2 FQGNSA. CDR3 length: 16 residues. CDR3 nucleotide sequence: TGTGCCAGCAGCTTGGGACTAGCGGGAGGTGGCGACGAGCAGTACTTC. As protein: CASSLGLAGGGDEQYF.

The rearrangement links TRBV28 to TRBJ2-3, with 7 bases aligning to TRBD2. V was clipped by 2 bases and J by 5 bases; unmatched bases: 10. The CDR3 has 16 residues. Germline V gene sequence: CDR1 MDHEN, CDR2 SYDVKM. The CDR3 spells CASSLPRASGRDTQYF. The DNA of the CDR3 is TGTGCCAGCAGTTTACCTAGGGCTAGCGGAAGAGATACGCAGTATTTT.

The chain joins TRBV10-3 to TRBJ2-7; 12 bases are a match to TRBD1. The CDR3 spans 18 residues. The germline V gene encodes CDR1 ENHRY and CDR2 SYGVKD. The ends lost 8 bases at V and 0 bases at J; junction bases unmatched: 14. For the CDR3, the DNA is TGTGCCATCCTCAGCTTTGGGACAGGGGGCACCCGCTCCTACGAGCAGTACTTC. Its translation is CAILSFGTGGTRSYEQYF.

The chain uses TRBV18 and TRBJ2-7; 9 bases line up with TRBD2. This CDR3 is built from 16 residues. Germline lookup yields CDR1 KGHSH and CDR2 LQKENI. Trimming at V came to 1 base and at J to 2 bases, leaving 6 bases not matched to a gene. The CDR3 region is CASSPRASGAAYEQYF. DNA of the CDR3: TGTGCCAGCTCACCACGGGCTAGCGGGGCAGCCTACGAGCAGTACTTC.

The chain recombines TRBV9 with TRBJ2-5; 15 nucleotides match TRBD2. V lost 2 bases, J lost 1 base, and 3 bases stayed unmatched. This CDR3 is built from 17 residues. Germline V gene sequence: CDR1 SGDLS, CDR2 YYNGEE. The CDR3 region is CASSVGTSGRSQETQYF. In nucleotides, the CDR3 is TGTGCCAGCAGCGTGGGGACTAGCGGGAGGTCCCAAGAGACCCAGTACTTC.

The chain combines TRBV6-6 with TRBJ2-7; D may match TRBD1 or TRBD2 (5 bases each). The V end was cut by 1 base, the J end by 6 bases, with 13 bases between. This CDR3 region has 14 residues. Per the germline V gene, CDR1 is MNHNY and CDR2 is SVGAGI (reference sequence). CDR3 loop: CASSYLGVGGEQYF. In DNA form, the CDR3 reads TGTGCCAGCAGTTACTTGGGGGTCGGTGGCGAGCAGTACTTC.

The DNA of the CDR3 is TGTGCCAGTAGGAATTCGGGACTAGCGGGAGACGTCATTCAGTACTTC. Its protein product is CASRNSGLAGDVIQYF. The chain carries TRBV19 and TRBJ2-4; 14 nucleotides line up with TRBD2. The trim removed 6 bases at V and 9 bases at J, leaving 10 bases unmatched. Germline V gene lookup returns CDR1 LNHDA and CDR2 SQIVND (reference sequence). The length of the CDR3 is 16 residues.

This clone was detected many times. This CDR3 is CASSQDLPRGRDQPQHF. The DNA for the CDR3 is TGTGCCAGCAGCCAAGATTTACCGAGGGGGCGGGATCAGCCCCAGCATTTT. The V gene is TRBV14, the J gene TRBJ1-5, with 7 bases matching TRBD1. Unmatched junction bases numbered 10, after V lost 0 bases and J lost 5 bases. This CDR3 is 17 amino acids long. Germline-derived CDR1 and CDR2 are SGHDN and FVKESK.

This clone was observed once. The V and J genes are TRBV7-2 and TRBJ2-5; tentatively, D is TRBD2 (5 bases). The CDR3 is 13 amino acids. Germline V gene data show CDR1 as SGHTA and CDR2 as FQGNSA. Trimming took off 4 bases at V and 4 bases at J, with 10 bases between the two ends. Here the CDR3 reads CASSYNRGETQYF. CDR3 nucleotide sequence: TGTGCCAGCAGCTATAACCGGGGAGAGACCCAGTACTTC. The full variable domain, with the rest looked up from reference TRBV7-2 and TRBJ2-5, is GAGVSQSPSNKVTEKGKDVELRCDPISGHTALYWYRQSLGQGLEFLIYFQGNSAPDKSGLPSDRFSAERTGGSVSTLTIQRTQQEDSAVYLCASSYNRGETQYFGPGTRLLVL.

DNA of the CDR3: TGTGCCAGCAGTGACTGGGGAGCGCAGCCCCAGCATTTT. Translated, it gives CASSDWGAQPQHF. The rearrangement links TRBV6-4 to TRBJ1-5; D remains ambiguous. The V gene lost 1 base and the J gene lost 7 bases, with 8 bases spanning the gap. The CDR3 extends over 13 amino acids. The V gene's germline CDR1 is MRHNA and CDR2 SNTAGT.

Comments on this clone: Other DNA sequences in the sample encode the same CDR3. The chain carries TRBV2 and TRBJ2-7; D gene uncertain. Trimming removed 6 bases from V and 1 base from J, with 7 bases in between. This CDR3 comprises 12 residues. Germline V gene lookup returns CDR1 SNHLY and CDR2 FYNNEI. The CDR3 loop is CASSAGSYEQYF. The CDR3 region has the DNA TGTGCCAGCAGCGCCGGATCCTACGAGCAGTACTTC.

This clone was recorded only once. The CDR3 DNA reads TGTGCCAGCAGCGTAGTTCCAGGGACCACCGGGGAGCTGTTTTTT. This sequence encodes CASSVVPGTTGELFF. The chain uses TRBV9 and TRBJ2-2; D tentatively fits TRBD1 or TRBD2 (5 bases each). CDR3 size: 15 residues. The ends were cut back, 0 bases at V and 4 bases at J, with 10 bases in the middle. Germline V gene lookup returns CDR1 SGDLS and CDR2 YYNGEE.

Remarks on this clone: At one of its ends the junction is not consistent with the germline gene, which may arise from a read error. The chain carries TRBV5-5 and TRBJ1-2, with 10 bases aligning to TRBD1. The germline CDR1 and CDR2 sequences are SGHKS and YYEKEE (reference sequence). The CDR3 is 14 residues long. CDR3 nucleotides: TGTGCCAGCAGCTCGCATCGGACAGGGGGTACGCTACCCTTC. It codes for CASSSHRTGGTLPF.

V and J are TRBV25-1 and TRBJ1-5; D is undetermined. Trimming stripped 1 base from V and 0 bases from J, with 7 bases between. Germline CDR1 and CDR2: MGHDK and SYGVNS. This CDR3 has 15 amino acids. The CDR3 loop is CASSESSNSNQPQHF. Here the CDR3 DNA reads TGTGCCAGCAGTGAATCCTCCAATAGCAATCAGCCCCAGCATTTT.

CDR3 amino acids: CASSLEAGAGDEQFF. The CDR3 DNA follows: TGTGCCAGCAGCTTAGAAGCGGGAGCGGGCGATGAGCAGTTCTTC. The chain employs TRBV11-3 and TRBJ2-1, with 8 positions matching TRBD2. This CDR3 is 15 amino acids long. CDR1 is SGHNT, CDR2 YENEEA, per germline. The junction had 6 bases not matched to a gene; V was cut back by 0 bases and J by 8 bases.

The chain has TRBV6-5 and TRBJ2-7; 10 bases fit TRBD1. This CDR3 region has 15 residues. Trimming took 2 bases from V and 4 from J; bases not matched to a gene: 5. Germline CDR1 MNHEY, CDR2 SVGAGI. The CDR3, as DNA: TGTGCCAGCAGTTACCCCGACAGGGGGCAGTACGAGCAGTACTTC. The encoded protein is CASSYPDRGQYEQYF.

This chain uses TRBV28 with TRBJ1-2; a possible D gene is TRBD1 (6 bases). Germline loops: CDR1 MDHEN, CDR2 SYDVKM. The CDR3 covers 13 residues. Deletions cut 3 bases from V and 8 bases from J, with 13 bases between. CDR3 nucleotides: TGTGCCAGCAGTTTGAGGGGGGGTTTAGGCTACACCTTC. The encoded protein is CASSLRGGLGYTF.

The V gene is TRBV5-1, the J gene TRBJ1-2; 7 bases map to TRBD1. The CDR3 is 13 amino acids. The V and J ends lost 4 bases and 4 bases, in that order; junction bases with no gene match: 4. The germline CDR1 and CDR2 sequences are SGHRS and YFSETQ. The CDR3 DNA reads as TGCGCCAGCAGCGACAGGGTATCCTATGGCTACACCTTC. Protein: CASSDRVSYGYTF.

The chain links TRBV13 to TRBJ2-7, with D tentatively TRBD2 (5 bases). V was trimmed by 3 bases and J by 3 bases, leaving 12 bases between them. This CDR3 contains 14 residues. Germline V lookup: CDR1 PRHDT, CDR2 FYEKMQ (reference sequence). CDR3 coding DNA: TGTGCCAGCAGCTTTACCGGGATAAACTACGAGCAGTACTTC. Its translation: CASSFTGINYEQYF.

This rearrangement joins TRBV28 to TRBJ2-3; D is undetermined. Per the germline V gene, CDR1 is MDHEN and CDR2 is SYDVKM. V dropped 7 bases and J dropped 4 bases, with 6 bases sitting between them. The CDR3 is made up of 11 amino acids. In DNA form, the CDR3 reads TGTGCCAGCAAGGGTGCAGATACGCAGTATTTT. Translation: CASKGADTQYF.